The next 20 T cell receptor beta chains were all read from a single sample in a study of T cell responses to AZD1222 COVID-19 vaccine. The repertoire was sequenced with immunoSEQ multiplex PCR; TCRdb's copy has only in-frame clones and lacks some. Among 95,000 to 110,000 clones, approximately 91% were seen once, and the ten largest hold around 20%. Source: peripheral blood, taken on day 0 of AZD1222 vaccination. Every receptor here comes from an adult in good health.

This clone came up once. The chain carries TRBV12-3 or TRBV12-4 and TRBJ1-2; no definite D call. Deletions cut 3 bases from V and 4 bases from J, with 9 bases between. This CDR3 has 13 residues. CDR3 loop: CASSLEQIYGYTF. The CDR3 bases are TGTGCCAGCAGTTTGGAGCAGATCTATGGCTACACCTTC.

Notes on this clone: Other DNA sequences from this sample encode an identical CDR3 as well. The V call is TRBV9, the J call TRBJ1-1, with TRBD1 as a possible D gene (5 bases). The CDR3 sequence is 15 residues long. Trimming took off 0 bases at V and 1 base at J, with 10 bases between the two ends. In germline, CDR1 is SGDLS, CDR2 YYNGEE. CDR3 bases: TGTGCCAGCAGCGTAGGTACAGGATCGAACACTGAAGCTTTCTTT. It codes for CASSVGTGSNTEAFF.

This rearrangement joins TRBV19 to TRBJ2-6; the D gene is possibly TRBD1 (5 bases). This CDR3 has 17 amino acids. In germline, CDR1 is LNHDA, CDR2 SQIVND (reference sequence). V was pared by 1 base and J by 2 bases, with 12 bases between. The DNA for the CDR3 is TGTGCCAGTAGTATAGCCCAGGGTCTGCCTGGGGCCAACGTCCTGACTTTC. Its protein product is CASSIAQGLPGANVLTF.

This rearrangement joins TRBV30 to TRBJ1-2, with 9 nucleotides matching TRBD1. The CDR3 extends over 14 amino acids. In germline, CDR1 is GTSNPN, CDR2 SVGIG (reference sequence). V was clipped by 4 bases and J by 5 bases; unmatched bases: 8. CDR3 amino acids: CAWILTQGAYGYTF. CDR3 bases: TGTGCCTGGATTCTAACACAGGGGGCTTATGGCTACACCTTC.

The gene calls are TRBV12-3 or TRBV12-4 and TRBJ1-1; the D is unclear. CDR3 size: 12 residues. Trimming removed 2 bases from V and 5 bases from J, with 6 bases in between. As DNA, the CDR3 is TGTGCCAGCAGTTTATTTGGTACTGAAGCTTTCTTT. Protein product: CASSLFGTEAFF.

The chain recombines TRBV27 with TRBJ2-3; D possibly corresponds to TRBD1 (6 bases). With 7 bases removed from V and 1 base from J, the gap between germline ends came to 9 bases. Germline CDR1 MNHEY, CDR2 SMNVEV (reference sequence). The CDR3 covers 13 residues. CDR3 nucleotide sequence: TGTGCCAGCAAACGGACAGGCACAGATACGCAGTATTTT. Its protein is CASKRTGTDTQYF.

This rearrangement joins TRBV27 to TRBJ2-1, with D uncertain. The ends were cut back, 3 bases at V and 5 bases at J, with 8 bases in the middle. Germline CDR1 reads MNHEY; CDR2 reads SMNVEV (reference sequence). The CDR3 is made up of 13 amino acids. CDR3 sequence reads: CASSFSVNNEQFF. In DNA, the CDR3 is TGTGCCAGCAGTTTTTCGGTTAACAATGAGCAGTTCTTC.

This clone has just one count. The chain links TRBV19 to TRBJ1-2; D unresolved. The CDR3 contains 15 residues. Trimming pared 7 bases from V and 2 bases from J, leaving 17 bases between. Germline V CDR1 and CDR2: LNHDA, SQIVND (reference sequence). As DNA, the CDR3 is TGTGCCAGTACCTATAGTGATCGGTGGAACTATGGCTACACCTTC. It specifies CASTYSDRWNYGYTF.

As regards this clone: Since the CDR3 does not end with the conserved phenylalanine or tryptophan, this likely comes from a read error. The gene calls are TRBV3-1 (or the pseudogene TRBV3-2) and TRBJ1-6; D gene ambiguous. Deletions cut 1 base from V and 7 bases from J, with 11 bases between. Per the germline V gene, CDR1 is LGHDT and CDR2 is YNNKEL (reference sequence). This CDR3 is 15 amino acids long. CDR3 in amino acids: CASSQGSAKNSPLHL. The CDR3 nucleotides are TGTGCCAGCAGCCAAGGATCAGCGAAGAATTCACCCCTCCACCTT.

V and J are TRBV15 and TRBJ2-1; D ambiguous. This CDR3 region has 15 residues. Trimming took off 4 bases at V and 6 bases at J, with 16 bases between the two ends. Germline assignment: CDR1 LNHNV and CDR2 YYDKDF (reference sequence). The CDR3 bases are TGTGCCACCAGCAAAGACAAGTATAAGGTCAATGAGCAGTTCTTC. As protein: CATSKDKYKVNEQFF.

The chain combines TRBV11-2 with TRBJ2-3; tentatively, D is TRBD2 (5 bases). This CDR3 is 15 amino acids long. The germline V gene encodes CDR1 SGHAT and CDR2 FQNNGV. V was trimmed by 1 base and J by 5 bases, leaving 13 bases between them. For the CDR3, the DNA is TGTGCCAGCAGCTTAGTACTAGTTCTCAGAGATACGCAGTATTTT. It codes for CASSLVLVLRDTQYF. Full variable domain (remainder filled in from reference TRBV11-2 and TRBJ2-3): EAGVAQSPRYKIIEKRQSVAFWCNPISGHATLYWYQQILGQGPKLLIQFQNNGVVDDSQLPKDRFSAERLKGVDSTLKIQPAKLEDSAVYLCASSLVLVLRDTQYFGPGTRLTVL.

This clone appeared once. The rearrangement joins TRBV30 to TRBJ1-2; 8 nucleotides align to TRBD1. The CDR3 consists of 14 residues. V shed 3 bases, J shed 7 bases, and the junction held 10 bases outside the gene matches. Germline V gene sequence: CDR1 GTSNPN, CDR2 SVGIG (reference sequence). CDR3 DNA: TGTGCCTGGAGCAGGGACAGGAGCTTCTTTGGCTACACCTTC. This gives the protein CAWSRDRSFFGYTF.

This chain links TRBV10-3 with TRBJ1-4; 8 nucleotides agree with TRBD1. The CDR3 is made up of 13 amino acids. Germline lookup yields CDR1 ENHRY and CDR2 SYGVKD. V lost 6 bases and J lost 7; bases outside the gene matches: 4. CDR3: CAIRGQGREKLFF. The CDR3 region has the DNA TGTGCCATCAGAGGACAGGGACGTGAAAAACTGTTTTTT.

The chain is built from TRBV7-3 and TRBJ2-7; TRBD1 agrees at 7 bases. V was clipped by 5 bases and J by 6 bases; unmatched bases: 10. CDR1 is SGHTA, CDR2 FQGTGA, per germline. CDR3 length: 14 residues. This CDR3 reads CASSLMGEGAEQYF. The CDR3, as DNA: TGTGCCAGCAGCCTCATGGGAGAGGGGGCCGAGCAGTACTTC.

The chain is built from TRBV27 and TRBJ1-1; no clear D gene. CDR3 size: 15 residues. Germline values: CDR1 MNHEY, CDR2 SMNVEV (reference sequence). V dropped 3 bases and J dropped 3 bases, with 14 bases sitting between them. CDR3 nucleotides: TGTGCCAGCAGTTTTCACCCGAGAGCGGACACTGAAGCTTTCTTT. Its protein is CASSFHPRADTEAFF.

This clone was seen a single time. This chain uses TRBV4-1 with TRBJ2-2; D is ambiguous. The CDR3 runs to 18 residues. V lost 1 base, J lost 0 bases, and 15 bases lay in between. Germline assignment: CDR1 MGHRA and CDR2 YSYEKL. CDR3 sequence (DNA): TGCGCCAGCAGCCAAGTCGTCCCTCTAGGCCCGAACACCGGGGAGCTGTTTTTT. Translating gives CASSQVVPLGPNTGELFF.

The CDR3 DNA sequence: TGTGCCAGCAGTGTCCGAGCTAATGAAAAACTGTTTTTT. Protein: CASSVRANEKLFF. The chain combines TRBV27 with TRBJ1-4; unclear D gene. Germline V lookup: CDR1 MNHEY, CDR2 SMNVEV (reference sequence). The CDR3 sequence is 13 residues long. V lost 5 bases and J lost 3, with 7 bases in between.

The chain employs TRBV19 and TRBJ1-2; D unclear. The CDR3 has 13 amino acids. With 7 bases removed from V and 5 bases from J, the gap between germline ends came to 14 bases. Germline CDR1 reads LNHDA; CDR2 reads SQIVND (reference sequence). CDR3 nucleotide sequence: TGTGCCAGTACGGACCAGAGGAGGTATGGCTACACCTTC. It yields the protein CASTDQRRYGYTF.

V usage is TRBV4-1 and J usage is TRBJ2-7; the D is unclear. This CDR3 spans 14 amino acids. V was cut by 2 bases and J by 3 bases, with 11 bases left in between. Germline-derived CDR1 and CDR2 are MGHRA and YSYEKL. The CDR3 protein is CASSQLDGDYEQYF. Here the CDR3 DNA reads TGCGCCAGCAGCCAACTCGACGGTGACTACGAGCAGTACTTC.

This sequence joins TRBV25-1 and TRBJ2-3, with 8 positions matching TRBD1. Germline V gene data show CDR1 as MGHDK and CDR2 as SYGVNS. With V trimmed by 4 bases and J by 4 bases, 1 base remained unmatched. There are 13 residues in the CDR3. For the CDR3, the DNA is TGTGCCAGCAGTGCGACAGGGGCAGATACGCAGTATTTT. Translation gives CASSATGADTQYF. Complete variable domain (other parts from reference TRBV25-1 and TRBJ2-3): EADIYQTPRYLVIGTGKKITLECSQTMGHDKMYWYQQDPGMELHLIHYSYGVNSTEKGDLSSESTVSRIRTEHFPLTLESARPSHTSQYLCASSATGADTQYFGPGTRLTVL.